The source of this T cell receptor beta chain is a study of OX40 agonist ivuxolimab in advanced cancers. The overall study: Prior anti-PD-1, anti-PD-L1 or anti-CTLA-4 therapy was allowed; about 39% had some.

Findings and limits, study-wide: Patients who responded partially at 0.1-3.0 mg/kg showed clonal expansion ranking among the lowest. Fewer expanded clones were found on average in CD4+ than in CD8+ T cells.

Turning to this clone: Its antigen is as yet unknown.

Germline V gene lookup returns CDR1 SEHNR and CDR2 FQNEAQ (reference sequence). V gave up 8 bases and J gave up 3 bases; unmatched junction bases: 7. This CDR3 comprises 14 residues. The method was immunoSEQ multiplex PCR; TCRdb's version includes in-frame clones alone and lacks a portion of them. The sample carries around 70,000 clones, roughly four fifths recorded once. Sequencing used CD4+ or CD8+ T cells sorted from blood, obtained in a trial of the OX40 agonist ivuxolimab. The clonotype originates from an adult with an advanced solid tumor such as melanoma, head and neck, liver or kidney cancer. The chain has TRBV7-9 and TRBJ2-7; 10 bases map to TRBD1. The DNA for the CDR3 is TGTGCCAGCGATAACCGGGACAGGGGCTACGAGCAGTACTTC. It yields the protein CASDNRDRGYEQYF.